This T cell receptor (beta chain) comes out of a study of regulatory T cells in long-lasting Graves disease. The time point here: newly diagnosed GD, antithyroid drugs for less than 3 months. RNA from PBMCs was the source of the TCR library. The study's findings and limits: Sharing of public clonotypes was greater in persistent patients (roughly 2,600) than in new patients (roughly 1,000).

Trimming at V came to 1 base and at J to 8 bases, leaving 6 bases not matched to a gene. Germline CDR1 is SGHRS and CDR2 is YFSETQ. The CDR3 runs to 14 residues. This clonotype was seen repeatedly, ten times or more. Its target is unknown. Libraries of TCR beta came from iRepertoire HTBI primers plus Arm-PCR of CDR3 regions. Under the authors' procedure: Identification yielded some 65 TRBV and 15 or so TRBJ segments across samples. TCRdb reprocessed the multiplex PCR reads with MiXCR, giving one entry per CDR3 protein. The V and J calls and clone size are TCRdb's, not the authors'. Among more than 300,000 distinct CDR3 sequences, 12% were seen once, and the ten largest hold 18%. These data were also filed under a second study, of T cells in Graves' hyperthyroidism and ophthalmopathy. That publication notes: Most clonotypes expanded in thyroid above 0.001 were likewise present in blood. Ophthalmopathy stood apart from stable hyperthyroidism in a 13 V-J model.

This receptor was identified in a woman aged 18-29 years with Graves disease. Sequenced material: peripheral blood mononuclear cells (PBMCs), taken at new diagnosis, from a patient treated with antithyroid drugs. The chain recombines TRBV5-1 with TRBJ1-2; 9 nucleotides line up with TRBD1. The CDR3 DNA is TGCGCCAGCAGCTTGAGGCCGGGACAGGGCGGCTACACCTTC. This sequence encodes CASSLRPGQGGYTF.